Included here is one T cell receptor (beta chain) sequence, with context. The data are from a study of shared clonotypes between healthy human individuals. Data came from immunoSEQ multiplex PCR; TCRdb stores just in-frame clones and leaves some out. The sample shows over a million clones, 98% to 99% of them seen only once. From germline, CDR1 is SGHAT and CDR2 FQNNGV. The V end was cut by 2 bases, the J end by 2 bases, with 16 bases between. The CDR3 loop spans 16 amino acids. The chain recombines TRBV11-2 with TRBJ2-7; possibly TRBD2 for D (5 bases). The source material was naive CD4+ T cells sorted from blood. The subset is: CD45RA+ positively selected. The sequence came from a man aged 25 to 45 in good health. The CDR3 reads CASSLLRANLPYEQYF. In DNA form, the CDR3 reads TGTGCCAGCAGCTTACTGAGGGCTAACCTTCCCTACGAGCAGTACTTC.